This section outlines one T cell receptor beta chain sequence together with its context. This sample was included in a study of blood T cell repertoires in COVID-19. Background on the study: Researchers got acute and convalescent COVID-19 samples from the United States, Italy and Spain. PBMCs, B-cell-depleted T cells, or T cells provided the cDNA or gDNA that made up the material.

Data came from immunoSEQ multiplex PCR; TCRdb stores just in-frame clones and leaves some out. The sample consists of 140,000 to 150,000 clones, around 80% of them appearing once. Germline V gene sequence: CDR1 ENHRY, CDR2 SYGVKD. The CDR3 spans 11 residues. V was shortened by 4 bases and J by 8 bases, with 6 bases between the two germline ends. The J gene is TRBJ2-1, the V gene TRBV10-3; D is unclear. This TCR was sampled from a man aged 60-69 years with active or convalescent COVID-19. Sequenced material: peripheral blood. The CDR3 nucleotides read TGTGCCATCAGTGGAGCCTATGAGCAGTTCTTC. Its translation: CAISGAYEQFF.